The clone carrying this TCR beta chain was seen more than once but under ten times. Its antigen remains unknown. Controls matched for sex and age were healthy donors. In contrast to the negatively isolated CD8+ and CD4+ T cells, TEMRA cells were FACS-enriched. Random-hexamer reverse transcription was applied to about 0.5 to 1 ug RNA. Amplification of TCR beta CDR3 across 54 Vbeta and 13 Jbeta was performed with immunoSEQ multiplex PCR. TCRdb reprocessed the immunoSEQ multiplex PCR reads via MiXCR and lists one record per CDR3 protein. The sample holds about 200,000 distinct CDR3 sequences, over 85% seen once. The data are from a study of CD8 T cells in Susac syndrome. Study results and caveats: As the study acknowledged, the number of individuals in its TCR sequencing and HLA analysis was relatively small.

The TCR was taken from a human donor in good health. The material sequenced was CD4+ T cells from PBMCs.

Here the CDR3 reads CASSAQGTYNEQFF. CDR3 coding DNA: TGTGCCAGCAGCGCGCAGGGTACCTACAATGAGCAGTTCTTC. The J gene is TRBJ2-1, the V gene TRBV7-2; D may be TRBD1 (5 bases). CDR1 is SGHTA and CDR2 is FQGNSA in the germline V gene. The CDR3 totals 14 residues. Trimming took off 5 bases at V and 2 bases at J, with 10 bases between the two ends.